A selection of T cell receptor beta chains follows, all from one sample in a study of CD8 T cells in ankylosing spondylitis. TCRdb redid the calling of the 5' RACE reads with MiXCR, one entry per CDR3 protein. The sample includes some 220,000 distinct CDR3 sequences, around 7.9% of them seen just once. Sequenced sample: blood, either unsorted or a sorted T cell fraction (not recorded which). The receptor set was obtained from a male donor with ankylosing spondylitis. CDR3s include the opening cysteine and the closing phenylalanine or tryptophan. The order of the fields is V gene, D gene, J gene, clone size, CDR3 DNA, CDR3 protein. D genes are given only for firm matches. Size is stated for part of the rows, as once, few or many counts, or as a class when the clone is expanded.

TRBV6-5	NA	TRBJ1-2	NA	TGTGCCAGCAGTTACTCGAGGGGAGGATGGGGCTACACCTTC	CASSYSRGGWGYTF
TRBV7-8	NA	TRBJ2-3	many	TGTGCCAGCAGCTCCGTGGGTAGGGCAAGGCTAGATACGCAGTATTTT	CASSSVGRARLDTQYF
TRBV29-1	TRBD1	TRBJ1-1	many	TGCAGCGTTGAAAAGGGACAGCTGAACACTGAAGCTTTCTTT	CSVEKGQLNTEAFF
TRBV4-3	NA	TRBJ2-1	many	TGCGCCAGCAGCCAAGGGACACCAATTAACAATGAGCAGTTCTTC	CASSQGTPINNEQFF
TRBV9	NA	TRBJ2-3	NA	TGTGCCAGCAGCATCGGGACAATGGATAGCACAGATACGCAGTATTTT	CASSIGTMDSTDTQYF
TRBV12-3/TRBV12-4	TRBD1	TRBJ2-1	few	TGTGCCAGCAGTGAAATTGCCTTAATCGGACAGGGGTTCTTC	CASSEIALIGQGFF
TRBV7-9	NA	TRBJ2-7	many	TGTGCCAGCAGCTTCTCTGGGTCGCAGTACTTC	CASSFSGSQYF
TRBV9	TRBD2	TRBJ2-1	many	TGTGCCAGCAGCGCCGGTAGCGGGGATTCCTACAATGAGCAGTTCTTC	CASSAGSGDSYNEQFF
TRBV6-2/TRBV6-3	TRBD1	TRBJ1-4	few	TGTGCCAGCAGTTCACAGGGGACTAATGAAAAACTGTTTTTT	CASSSQGTNEKLFF
TRBV7-6	TRBD2	TRBJ2-1	many	TGTGCCAGCAGCCTCAGGACTAGCGGGAGTACAGATGAGCAGTTCTTC	CASSLRTSGSTDEQFF
TRBV2	TRBD2	TRBJ2-1	many	TGTGCCAGCAGTGATAAACCCCTCCTAGCGGGAGGGTACTACAATGAGCAGTTCTTC	CASSDKPLLAGGYYNEQFF
TRBV9	TRBD2	TRBJ2-7	NA	TGTGCCAGCAGCGTATCTAGCGGGGGCCTCCCCCACGAGCAGTACTTC	CASSVSSGGLPHEQYF
TRBV4-2	TRBD2	TRBJ2-3	many	TGTGCCAGCAGCCAATCTAGCGGGGGAGCCCTGAGTACGCAGTATTTT	CASSQSSGGALSTQYF
TRBV12-5	NA	TRBJ2-1	NA	TGTGCTAGTGGAAGGGACCTCTACAATGAGCAGTTCTTC	CASGRDLYNEQFF
TRBV29-1	NA	TRBJ1-1	many	TGCAGCGTGGTGATCGGGAACACTGAAGCTTTCTTT	CSVVIGNTEAFF
TRBV2	TRBD2	TRBJ2-1	NA	TGTGCCAGCAGTGAAACAGGACTAGCGCAGTTCTTC	CASSETGLAQFF
TRBV6-5	NA	TRBJ1-1	many	TGTGCCAGCAGTTACCCGGGTGCCACTGAAGCTTTCTTT	CASSYPGATEAFF
TRBV29-1	NA	TRBJ1-1	many	TGCAGCGCTAAGTTGAACACTGAAGCTTTCTTT	CSAKLNTEAFF
TRBV6-2/TRBV6-3	NA	TRBJ1-2	few	TGTGCCAGCAGTTACTCTGGGGATGGCTACACCTTC	CASSYSGDGYTF
TRBV27	TRBD1	TRBJ2-7	NA	TGTGCCAGCAGTTTTTCAAAGGGACAGGGAACCTACGAGCAGTACTTC	CASSFSKGQGTYEQYF
TRBV7-9	NA	TRBJ1-1	many	TGTGCCAGCAGCTCGACCGGACAACAACCGAACACTGAAGCTTTCTTT	CASSSTGQQPNTEAFF
TRBV28	TRBD2	TRBJ2-5	many	TGTGCCAGCAGTTTAGAACTAGCGGGAGTTCAAGAGACCCAGTACTTC	CASSLELAGVQETQYF
TRBV29-1	NA	TRBJ2-7	many	TGCAGCGTTGAAGGAAGGGGGGGTAGGGGCTCCTACGAGCAGTACTTC	CSVEGRGGRGSYEQYF
TRBV28	TRBD1	TRBJ1-1	few	TGTGCCAGCCGTCCTCCCCGGGACAGGGGATGGACTGAAGCTTTCTTT	CASRPPRDRGWTEAFF
TRBV7-2	TRBD2	TRBJ2-7	many	TGTGCCAGCAGCTTAGTTTCTAGCGGGAGCATGAACGAGCAGTACTTC	CASSLVSSGSMNEQYF
TRBV7-9	NA	TRBJ2-2	NA	TGTGCCATGGGCCCCGACCGCCCCACCGGGGAGCTGTTTTTT	CAMGPDRPTGELFF
TRBV20-1	NA	TRBJ2-5	NA	TGCAGTGCTAGTTACCAGGCTGACCAAGAGACCCAGTACTTC	CSASYQADQETQYF
TRBV6-2/TRBV6-3	NA	TRBJ1-5	many	TGTGCCAGCAGGGGACTGATGTCTGGCTATAGCAATCAGCCCCAGCATTTT	CASRGLMSGYSNQPQHF
TRBV27	TRBD2	TRBJ2-7	NA	TGTGCCAGCTCAATAGCGGGAGGGCCGCGGGAGCAGTACTTC	CASSIAGGPREQYF
TRBV12-3/TRBV12-4	NA	TRBJ2-1	many	TGTGCCAGCAGTCATCGGGAGCAGTTCTTC	CASSHREQFF
TRBV4-3	TRBD1	TRBJ2-1	many	TGCGCCAGCAGCCAAGTTTGGGGGACAGGGCTGAATGAGCAGTTCTTC	CASSQVWGTGLNEQFF
TRBV6-1	NA	TRBJ2-7	many	TGTGCCAGCCTTTGGACAGTGGCCGAGCAGTACTTC	CASLWTVAEQYF
TRBV5-6	NA	TRBJ2-7	many	TGTGCCAGCAGCTTGGTACGCGGGGCGACCTACGAGCAGTACTTC	CASSLVRGATYEQYF
TRBV28	NA	TRBJ2-2	many	TGTGCCAGCAGTTTGCGAGACGCGATAGCGAACACCGGGGAGCTGTTTTTT	CASSLRDAIANTGELFF
TRBV5-1	TRBD1	TRBJ2-1	many	TGCGCCAGCACCCTTGGGGCAGGGGGCTTGAGAAATGAGCAGTTCTTC	CASTLGAGGLRNEQFF
TRBV5-6	TRBD1	TRBJ2-1	many	TGTGCCAGCCGAGACAGGGCTGGTGAGCAGTTCTTC	CASRDRAGEQFF
TRBV6-5	NA	TRBJ2-1	few	TGTGCCAGCAGTTTAGGCTCCAGCTCCTACAATGAGCAGTTCTTC	CASSLGSSSYNEQFF
TRBV10-1	NA	TRBJ2-3	many	TGCGCCAGCAGTGACGAGACTACCCCCACAGATACGCAGTATTTT	CASSDETTPTDTQYF
TRBV30	TRBD2	TRBJ2-7	many	TGTGCCTGGAGCTGGGGGGGGTCCGAGCAGTACTTC	CAWSWGGSEQYF
TRBV4-3	NA	TRBJ1-6	NA	TGCGCCAGCAGCCAAGATGGGTCCACCCTCCACTTT	CASSQDGSTLHF
TRBV4-1	NA	TRBJ1-5	many	TGCGCCAGCAGCCACCGGGCCAGCTTCAATCAGCCCCAGCATTTT	CASSHRASFNQPQHF
TRBV13	NA	TRBJ2-7	many	TGTGCCAGCAGCTTAAAGAGCGGGCGGGGGCACGAGCAGTACTTC	CASSLKSGRGHEQYF
TRBV3-1	NA	TRBJ2-1	NA	TGTGCCAGCAGCCTAGGGACACCCGGGGCGGATGAGCAGTTCTTC	CASSLGTPGADEQFF
TRBV24-1	NA	TRBJ2-3	few	TGTGCCACCAGTGATGTTTCTGGGAGGCATACGCAGTATTTT	CATSDVSGRHTQYF
TRBV11-2	TRBD1	TRBJ2-1	large	TGTGCCAGCAGCTTAGGGACAGGGGGCAATGAGCAGTTCTTC	CASSLGTGGNEQFF
TRBV6-5	NA	TRBJ1-4	many	TGTGCCAGCAGTTACTCGTCGGGGAATGAAAAACTGTTTTTT	CASSYSSGNEKLFF
TRBV9	NA	TRBJ1-4	many	TGTGCCAGCAGCGTAGCCGGAGGGCTGGGGGAAAAACTGTTTTTT	CASSVAGGLGEKLFF
TRBV27	NA	TRBJ2-7	many	TGTGCCGTTCGGGGACCGAGTTTTTACGAGCAGTACTTC	CAVRGPSFYEQYF
TRBV7-9	NA	TRBJ1-1	few	TGTGCCAGCAGCCCCGGACGGGGGAGCACTGAAGCTTTCTTT	CASSPGRGSTEAFF